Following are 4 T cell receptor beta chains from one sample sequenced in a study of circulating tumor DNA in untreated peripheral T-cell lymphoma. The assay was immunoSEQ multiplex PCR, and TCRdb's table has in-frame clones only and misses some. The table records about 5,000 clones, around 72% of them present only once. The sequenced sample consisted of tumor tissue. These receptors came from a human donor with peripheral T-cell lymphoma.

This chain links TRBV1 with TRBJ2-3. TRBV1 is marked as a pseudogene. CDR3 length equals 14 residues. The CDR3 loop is CASSQDPSLDTQYF. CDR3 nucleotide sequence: TGCGCCAGCAGCCAAGATCCATCTCTAGATACGCAGTATTTT.

The CDR3 reads CAWRRRDTEAFF. DNA for the CDR3: TGTGCCTGGAGGAGGCGGGACACTGAAGCTTTCTTT. The J gene is TRBJ1-1, the V gene TRBV30; D gene unclear. There are 12 residues in the CDR3. Per the germline V gene, CDR1 is GTSNPN and CDR2 is SVGIG (reference sequence). V lost 3 bases, J lost 3 bases, and 8 bases lay in between.

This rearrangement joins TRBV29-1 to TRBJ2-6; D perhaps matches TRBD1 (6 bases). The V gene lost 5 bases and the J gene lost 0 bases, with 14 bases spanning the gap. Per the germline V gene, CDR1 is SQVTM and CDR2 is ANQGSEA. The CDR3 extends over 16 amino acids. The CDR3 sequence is CSVRTAAFSGANVLTF. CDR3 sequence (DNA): TGCAGCGTTCGGACAGCCGCCTTCTCTGGGGCCAACGTCCTGACTTTC.

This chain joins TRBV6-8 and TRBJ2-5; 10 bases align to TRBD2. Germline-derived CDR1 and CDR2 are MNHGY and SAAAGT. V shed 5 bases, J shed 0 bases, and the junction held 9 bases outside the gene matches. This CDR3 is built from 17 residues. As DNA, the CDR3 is TGTGCCAGCAGTGAGCCTCGACTAGCGGGTAACCAAGAGACCCAGTACTTC. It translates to CASSEPRLAGNQETQYF.